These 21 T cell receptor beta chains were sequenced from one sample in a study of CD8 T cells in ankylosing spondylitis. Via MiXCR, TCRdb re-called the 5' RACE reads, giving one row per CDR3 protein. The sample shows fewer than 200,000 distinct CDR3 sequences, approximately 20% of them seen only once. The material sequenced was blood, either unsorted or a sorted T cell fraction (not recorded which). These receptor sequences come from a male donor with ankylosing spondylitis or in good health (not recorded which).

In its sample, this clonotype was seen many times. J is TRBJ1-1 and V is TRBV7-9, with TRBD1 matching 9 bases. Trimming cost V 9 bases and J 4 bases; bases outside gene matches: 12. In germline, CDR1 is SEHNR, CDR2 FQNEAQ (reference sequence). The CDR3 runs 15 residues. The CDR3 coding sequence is TGTGCCAGGGACGGGACAGGGATAGGATGCACTGAAGCTTTCTTT. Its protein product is CARDGTGIGCTEAFF.

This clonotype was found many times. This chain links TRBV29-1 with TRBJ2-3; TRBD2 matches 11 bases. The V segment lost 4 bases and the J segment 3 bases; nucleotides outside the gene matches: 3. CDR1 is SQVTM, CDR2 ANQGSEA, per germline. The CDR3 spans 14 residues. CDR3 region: CSVGASGRTDTQYF. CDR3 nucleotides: TGCAGCGTTGGGGCTAGCGGGAGGACAGATACGCAGTATTTT.

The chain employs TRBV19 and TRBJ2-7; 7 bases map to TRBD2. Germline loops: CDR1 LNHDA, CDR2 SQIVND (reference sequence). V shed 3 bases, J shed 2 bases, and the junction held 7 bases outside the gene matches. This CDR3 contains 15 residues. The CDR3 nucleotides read TGTGCCAGTAGTATTAAGCGGGACCCCGCCTACGAGCAGTACTTC. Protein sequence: CASSIKRDPAYEQYF.

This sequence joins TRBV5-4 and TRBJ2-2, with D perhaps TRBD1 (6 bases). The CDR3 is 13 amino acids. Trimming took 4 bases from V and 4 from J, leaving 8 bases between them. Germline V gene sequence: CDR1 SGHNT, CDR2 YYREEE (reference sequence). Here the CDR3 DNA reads TGTGCCAGCAGCCAAGGGGGCACCGGGGAGCTGTTTTTT. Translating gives CASSQGGTGELFF.

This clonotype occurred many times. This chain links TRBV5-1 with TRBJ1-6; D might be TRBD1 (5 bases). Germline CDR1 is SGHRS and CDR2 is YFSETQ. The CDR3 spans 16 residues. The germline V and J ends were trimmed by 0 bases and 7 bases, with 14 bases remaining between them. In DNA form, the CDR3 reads TGCGCCAGCAGCTTGGGGCCTCCGGAGGGGAATTCACCCCTCCACTTT. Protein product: CASSLGPPEGNSPLHF. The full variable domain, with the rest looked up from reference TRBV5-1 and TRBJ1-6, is KAGVTQTPRYLIKTRGQQVTLSCSPISGHRSVSWYQQTPGQGLQFLFEYFSETQRNKGNFPGRFSGRQFSNSRSEMNVSTLELGDSALYLCASSLGPPEGNSPLHFGNGTRLTVT.

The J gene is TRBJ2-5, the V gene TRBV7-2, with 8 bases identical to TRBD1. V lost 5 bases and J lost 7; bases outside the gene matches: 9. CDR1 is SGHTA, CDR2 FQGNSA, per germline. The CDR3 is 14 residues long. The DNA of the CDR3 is TGTGCCAGCAGCCCCGGGGCAGGGGGCGGGACCCAGTACTTC. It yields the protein CASSPGAGGGTQYF. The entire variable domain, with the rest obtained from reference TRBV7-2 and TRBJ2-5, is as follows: GAGVSQSPSNKVTEKGKDVELRCDPISGHTALYWYRQSLGQGLEFLIYFQGNSAPDKSGLPSDRFSAERTGGSVSTLTIQRTQQEDSAVYLCASSPGAGGGTQYFGPGTRLLVL.

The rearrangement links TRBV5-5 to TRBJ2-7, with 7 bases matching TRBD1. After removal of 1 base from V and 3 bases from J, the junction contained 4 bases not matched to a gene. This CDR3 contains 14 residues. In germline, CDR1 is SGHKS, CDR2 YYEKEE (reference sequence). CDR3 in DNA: TGTGCCAGCAGCTTGAGATCAGGGGGCTACGAGCAGTACTTC. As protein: CASSLRSGGYEQYF.

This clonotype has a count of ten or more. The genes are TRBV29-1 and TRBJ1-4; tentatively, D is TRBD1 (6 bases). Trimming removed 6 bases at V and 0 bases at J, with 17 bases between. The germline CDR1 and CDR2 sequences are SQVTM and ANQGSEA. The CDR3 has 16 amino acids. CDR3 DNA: TGCAGCGTGTCCGGGACACGTTCTTCAACTAATGAAAAACTGTTTTTT. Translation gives CSVSGTRSSTNEKLFF. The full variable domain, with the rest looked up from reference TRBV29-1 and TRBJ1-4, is SAVISQKPSRDICQRGTSLTIQCQVDSQVTMMFWYRQQPGQSLTLIATANQGSEATYESGFVIDKFPISRPNLTFSTLTVSNMSPEDSSIYLCSVSGTRSSTNEKLFFGSGTQLSVL.

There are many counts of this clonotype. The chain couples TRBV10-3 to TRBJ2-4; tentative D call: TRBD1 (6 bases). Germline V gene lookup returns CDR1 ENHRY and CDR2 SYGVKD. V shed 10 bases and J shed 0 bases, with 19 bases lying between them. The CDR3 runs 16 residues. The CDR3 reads CASGSQGGIAKNIQYF. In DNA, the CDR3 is TGTGCCAGCGGGTCACAGGGCGGTATAGCCAAAAACATTCAGTACTTC.

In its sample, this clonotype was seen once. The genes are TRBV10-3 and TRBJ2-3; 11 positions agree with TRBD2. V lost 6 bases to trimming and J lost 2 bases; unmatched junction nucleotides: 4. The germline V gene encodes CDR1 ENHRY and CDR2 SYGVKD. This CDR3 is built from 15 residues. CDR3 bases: TGTGCCATCAGGGGGACTAGCGGATCCACAGATACGCAGTATTTT. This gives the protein CAIRGTSGSTDTQYF.

Here the CDR3 DNA reads TGTGCCAGCAGTTCAGGATGGGGAAATTCACCCCTCCACTTT. This encodes CASSSGWGNSPLHF. J is TRBJ1-6 and V is TRBV28; D is ambiguous. Trimming pared 4 bases from V and 7 bases from J, leaving 11 bases between. The germline gives CDR1 MDHEN, CDR2 SYDVKM. CDR3 size: 14 residues.

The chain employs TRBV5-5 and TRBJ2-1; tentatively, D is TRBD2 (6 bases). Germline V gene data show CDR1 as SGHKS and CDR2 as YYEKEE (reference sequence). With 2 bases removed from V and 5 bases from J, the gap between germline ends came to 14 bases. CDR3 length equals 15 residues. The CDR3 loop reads CASSFLASANNEQFF. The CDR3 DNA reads TGTGCCAGCAGCTTTCTTGCTAGCGCAAACAATGAGCAGTTCTTC.

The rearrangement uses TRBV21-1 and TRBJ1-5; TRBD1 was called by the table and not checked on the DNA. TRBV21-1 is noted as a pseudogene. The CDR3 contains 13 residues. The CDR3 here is CANTGGAHQPQHF. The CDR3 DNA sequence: TGTGCCAACACAGGGGGCGCACATCAGCCCCAGCATTTT.

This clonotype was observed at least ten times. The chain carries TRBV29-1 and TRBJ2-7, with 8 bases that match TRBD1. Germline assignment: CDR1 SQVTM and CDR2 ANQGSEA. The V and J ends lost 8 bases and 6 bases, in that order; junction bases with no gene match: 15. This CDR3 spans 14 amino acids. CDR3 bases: TGCAGCATACGGTACGGGACAGGAGAACCCGAGCAGTACTTC. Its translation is CSIRYGTGEPEQYF.

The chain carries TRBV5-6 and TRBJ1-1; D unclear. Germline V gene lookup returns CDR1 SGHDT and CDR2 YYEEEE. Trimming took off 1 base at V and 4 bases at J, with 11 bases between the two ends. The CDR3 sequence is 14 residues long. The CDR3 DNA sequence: TGTGCCAGCAGCTTGTCTTCTATTGTCACTGAAGCTTTCTTT. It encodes CASSLSSIVTEAFF.

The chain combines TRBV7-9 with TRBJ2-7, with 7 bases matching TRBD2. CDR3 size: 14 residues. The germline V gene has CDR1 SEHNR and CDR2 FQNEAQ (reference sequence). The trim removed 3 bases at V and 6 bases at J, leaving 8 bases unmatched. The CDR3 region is CASSLQRDSLEQYF. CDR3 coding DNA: TGTGCCAGCAGCTTGCAGCGGGATTCCCTCGAGCAGTACTTC.

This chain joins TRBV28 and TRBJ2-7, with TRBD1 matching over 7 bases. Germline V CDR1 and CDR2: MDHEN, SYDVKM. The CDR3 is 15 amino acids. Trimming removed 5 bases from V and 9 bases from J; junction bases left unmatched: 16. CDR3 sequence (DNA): TGTGCCAGCAGTACGTATCTCCGGGACAGTCACGGGCAGTACTTC. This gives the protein CASSTYLRDSHGQYF.

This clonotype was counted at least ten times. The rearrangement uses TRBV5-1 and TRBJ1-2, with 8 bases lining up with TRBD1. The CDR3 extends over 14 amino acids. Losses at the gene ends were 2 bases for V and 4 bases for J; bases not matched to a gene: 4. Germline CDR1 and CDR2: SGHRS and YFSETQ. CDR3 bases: TGCGCCAGCAGCTTTTTCGGGACAGGCTATGGCTACACCTTC. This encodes CASSFFGTGYGYTF.

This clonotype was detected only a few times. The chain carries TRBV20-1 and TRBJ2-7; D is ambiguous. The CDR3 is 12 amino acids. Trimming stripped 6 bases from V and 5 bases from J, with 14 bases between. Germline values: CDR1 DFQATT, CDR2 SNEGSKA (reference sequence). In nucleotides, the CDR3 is TGCAGTGCAAGCGCGCTTTCCCACGAGCAGTACTTC. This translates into CSASALSHEQYF.

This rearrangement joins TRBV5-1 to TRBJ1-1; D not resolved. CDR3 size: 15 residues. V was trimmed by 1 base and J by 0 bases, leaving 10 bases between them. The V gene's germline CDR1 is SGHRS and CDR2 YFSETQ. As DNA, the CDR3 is TGCGCCAGCAGCTTGTGGAGGGCCGTGAACACTGAAGCTTTCTTT. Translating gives CASSLWRAVNTEAFF.

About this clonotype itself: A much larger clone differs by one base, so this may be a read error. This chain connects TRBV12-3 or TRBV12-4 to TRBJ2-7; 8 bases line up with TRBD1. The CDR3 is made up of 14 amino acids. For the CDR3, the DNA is TGTACCAGCAGCCTGGGACAGGCCTCCTACGAGCAGTACTTC. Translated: CTSSLGQASYEQYF.